Sequencing of this T cell receptor beta chain was carried out in a study of blood T cell repertoires in COVID-19. About the research overall: T cells, B-cell-depleted T cells, or PBMCs provided the cDNA or gDNA that served as material.

The Seattle patients joined while their infection was active and were tracked longitudinally afterward. In the authors' methods: Reference gene primer amplification gave nucleated cell count estimates. Here immunoSEQ multiplex PCR was the method, and the copy in TCRdb shows in-frame clones only, minus some. That table furnishes V, J and clone size, whereas the DNA furnished D and trimming. This table has 290,000 or so clones, approximately 91% appearing once. This sequence was found in a woman aged 25 to 39 with COVID-19, enrolled during active disease. The sequencing sample was made of peripheral blood.

CDR3 nucleotides: TGTGCCAGTAGTAACAGGGCGGACACTGAAGCTTTCTTT. Its translation is CASSNRADTEAFF. The chain is built from TRBV19 and TRBJ1-1, with D possibly matching TRBD1 (6 bases). Per germline, CDR1 LNHDA and CDR2 SQIVND (reference sequence). CDR3 length: 13 residues. V was cut by 4 bases and J by 3 bases, with 9 bases left in between.